This T cell receptor beta chain emerged from a study of blood T cells in healthy people across ages. This clonotype was seen a few times. A much larger clone differs from this one at a single base, so this may be a read error. V lost 4 bases and J lost 0, with 10 bases in between. Germline V gene data show CDR1 as SGHVS and CDR2 as FNYEAQ. This CDR3 has 14 residues. For the second PCR, which ran for about 7 to 11 cycles, a sample-barcoded 5' primer and a J-beta primer mix were used. TCRdb called the 5' RACE reads again in MiXCR, with one record for every CDR3 protein. The data hold 1.5 million to 2 million distinct CDR3 sequences, with roughly 27% observed a single time.

This TCR was recovered from a woman in her 30s in good health. The sequenced sample was blood. The chain combines TRBV7-6 with TRBJ2-7; the D is unclear. CDR3 coding DNA: TGTGCCAGCAGCTGCGACTGGAGCTCCTACGAGCAGTACTTC. Translating gives CASSCDWSSYEQYF.